This T cell receptor (beta chain) was sequenced for a study of monozygotic twins with inflammatory bowel disease. The RNA usage for each TCR library was around 4,000 ng of total RNA. Eight separate reactions for every sample produced the cDNA. From its re-call of the 5' RACE reads, TCRdb lists each CDR3 protein once, without DNA. This repertoire includes fewer than 550,000 distinct CDR3 sequences. On this clonotype itself: Antigen: not known.

Study-wide results and limits: Versus healthy twins, IBD patients showed fewer clonotypes shared with others, especially with disease activity. Among twins, concordant and discordant pairs did not differ in repertoire similarity, possibly from limited power.

Germline V CDR1 and CDR2: SGHRS, YFSETQ. The CDR3 sequence is 16 residues long. The chain employs TRBV5-1 and TRBJ2-2; TCRdb returns TRBD2, unconfirmable since there is no DNA. The clonotype comes from a human donor with ulcerative colitis or Crohn's disease, or a healthy co-twin of an affected twin (not recorded which). Sequenced input: blood. The CDR3 is CASSFLAGGNTGELFF.